Ten or more counts support the clone carrying this TCR beta chain. The library targeted TCRbeta and was prepared with unique molecular identifiers. TCRdb re-called the PCR reads through MiXCR, storing one row per CDR3 protein. The top ten clones hold roughly 14% of a sample with around 600,000 distinct CDR3 sequences, about 23% of them seen once. The CDR3 runs 20 residues. V lost 0 bases, J lost 0 bases, and 20 bases lay in between. Germline CDR1 and CDR2: LGHNA and YSLEER. This entry is derived from a study of T-cell reconstitution after alpha-beta-depleted transplantation in children. V and J are TRBV4-3 and TRBJ1-4; D is ambiguous. This specimen consisted of PBMCs, mostly from graft donor cells, obtained 360 days after TCRalphabeta/CD19-depleted stem cell transplant. This sequence was found in a boy less than two years old who had a stem cell transplant for acute myeloid leukemia, so the T cells may come from the graft donor. The CDR3 coding sequence is TGCGCCAGCAGCCAAGATGTATGGGATCGGACGCTCGCAACTAATGAAAAACTGTTTTTT. As protein: CASSQDVWDRTLATNEKLFF.